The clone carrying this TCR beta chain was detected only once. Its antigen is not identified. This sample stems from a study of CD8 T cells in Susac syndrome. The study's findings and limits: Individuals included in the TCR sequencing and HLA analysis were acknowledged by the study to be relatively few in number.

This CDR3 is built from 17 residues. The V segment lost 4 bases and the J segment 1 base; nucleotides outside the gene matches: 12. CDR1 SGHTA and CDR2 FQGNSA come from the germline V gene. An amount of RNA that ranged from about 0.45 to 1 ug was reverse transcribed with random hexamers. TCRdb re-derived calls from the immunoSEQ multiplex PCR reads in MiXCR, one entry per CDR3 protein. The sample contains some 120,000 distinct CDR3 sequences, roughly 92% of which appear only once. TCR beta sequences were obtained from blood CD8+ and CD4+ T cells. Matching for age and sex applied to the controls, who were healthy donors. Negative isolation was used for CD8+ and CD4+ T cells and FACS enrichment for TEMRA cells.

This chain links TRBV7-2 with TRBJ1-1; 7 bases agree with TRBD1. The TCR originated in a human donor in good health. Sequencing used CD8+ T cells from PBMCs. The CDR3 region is CASSSSGRGLRNTEAFF. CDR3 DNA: TGTGCCAGCAGCTCATCCGGGAGGGGGCTTAGGAACACTGAAGCTTTCTTT.